These 18 T cell receptor beta chains were all obtained from the same sample, sequenced in a study of beta chain features in type 1 diabetes. The study, taken as a whole, reports: The study found moderately but significantly shorter TCRB CDR3s in all four CD4+ subsets of Type 1 diabetes patients.

Which antigens these TCRs recognize remains unknown. The whole isolated RNA underwent reverse transcription, so sequencing captured expressed TCRB transcripts. TCRdb keeps only in-frame clones here, not all; method: immunoSEQ multiplex PCR. The table records around 600,000 clones, 9.5% to 15% of them present only once. Sequenced sample: naive CD4+ T cells from blood. These receptors were taken from a man aged 25 to 45 with type 1 diabetes.

In this sample, this clone turned up a few times. The rearrangement joins TRBV27 to TRBJ2-7; TRBD2 is a possible D gene (6 bases). This CDR3 region has 17 residues. CDR1 and CDR2 (germline): MNHEY, SMNVEV (reference sequence). The V end lost 5 bases, the J end lost 3 bases, and 23 bases lay between the germline ends. CDR3 in amino acids: CASSRNARDSFFYEQYF. The CDR3 coding sequence is TGTGCCAGCAGTCGCAACGCCCGGGACTCCTTCTTCTACGAGCAGTACTTC.

The rearrangement links TRBV7-2 to TRBJ2-5; D might be TRBD1 (5 bases). This CDR3 is 14 amino acids long. Trimming pared 5 bases from V and 2 bases from J, leaving 12 bases between. Germline CDR1 and CDR2: SGHTA and FQGNSA. CDR3 in amino acids: CASSPNRNQETQYF. In DNA form, the CDR3 reads TGTGCCAGCAGCCCTAACAGGAATCAAGAGACCCAGTACTTC.

The CDR3 region is CAISLQGRTTEAFF. The CDR3, as DNA: TGTGCCATCAGCTTACAAGGGCGGACCACTGAAGCTTTCTTT. This sequence joins TRBV10-3 and TRBJ1-1; D ambiguous. From germline, CDR1 is ENHRY and CDR2 SYGVKD. The CDR3 length is 14 residues. Trimming left V 6 bases short and J 4 bases short, with 15 bases between.

The chain is built from TRBV7-9 and TRBJ1-4; D call uncertain. The CDR3 totals 12 residues. The V end was cut by 5 bases, the J end by 7 bases, with 8 bases between. Germline values: CDR1 SEHNR, CDR2 FQNEAQ (reference sequence). CDR3 protein: CASSLGFEKLFF. As DNA, the CDR3 is TGTGCCAGCAGCCTAGGCTTTGAAAAACTGTTTTTT.

This clone was recorded a few times. V gene TRBV5-4 combines with J gene TRBJ2-2, with D tentatively TRBD1 (5 bases). Germline loops: CDR1 SGHNT, CDR2 YYREEE (reference sequence). The CDR3 is 15 amino acids. V lost 5 bases and J lost 1, with 12 bases in between. CDR3 protein: CASRDAGMNTGELFF. CDR3 DNA: TGTGCCAGCAGGGATGCAGGGATGAACACCGGGGAGCTGTTTTTT.

This clone appeared a few times. The chain links TRBV6-5 to TRBJ2-7; 7 bases are shared with TRBD1. The CDR3 spans 14 residues. Germline CDR1 reads MNHEY; CDR2 reads SVGAGI. Trimming at V came to 6 bases and at J to 6 bases, leaving 11 bases not matched to a gene. The CDR3 nucleotides read TGTGCCAGCAGGTACACCGGGACAGCTGGCGAGCAGTACTTC. It codes for CASRYTGTAGEQYF.

The CDR3 coding sequence is TGTGCCAGCAGCTTAGCGATTTACAATGAGCAGTTCTTC. Translating it yields CASSLAIYNEQFF. The J gene is TRBJ2-1, the V gene TRBV11-2; D is ambiguous. Per the germline V gene, CDR1 is SGHAT and CDR2 is FQNNGV. The ends were cut back, 1 base at V and 4 bases at J, with 5 bases in the middle. The CDR3 sequence is 13 residues long. The whole variable domain, filled in from reference TRBV11-2 and TRBJ2-1, reads EAGVAQSPRYKIIEKRQSVAFWCNPISGHATLYWYQQILGQGPKLLIQFQNNGVVDDSQLPKDRFSAERLKGVDSTLKIQPAKLEDSAVYLCASSLAIYNEQFFGPGTRLTVL.

The rearrangement joins TRBV9 to TRBJ1-5; 9 nucleotides align to TRBD1. Germline values: CDR1 SGDLS, CDR2 YYNGEE. The CDR3 is made up of 15 amino acids. With 2 bases clipped from V and 3 bases from J, the junction kept 3 bases outside the gene matches. CDR3 DNA sequence: TGTGCCAGCAGCGTGGGACAGGGACTCAATCAGCCCCAGCATTTT. Residues: CASSVGQGLNQPQHF.

This clone appeared a few times. The chain joins TRBV10-3 to TRBJ2-3; 8 nucleotides agree with TRBD1. CDR1 is ENHRY, CDR2 SYGVKD, per germline. V shed 6 bases and J 0 bases; nucleotides not matched to a gene: 5. The CDR3 is made up of 15 amino acids. The CDR3 DNA reads TGTGCCATCAGCGACCCAGGGGGCAGCACAGATACGCAGTATTTT. Translated, it gives CAISDPGGSTDTQYF.

The chain recombines TRBV9 with TRBJ2-1; possibly TRBD2 for D (5 bases). Trimming cost V 1 base and J 3 bases, with 11 bases left between them. The CDR3 has 15 amino acids. CDR1 and CDR2 from the germline V gene are SGDLS and YYNGEE. The CDR3 spells CASSVSSDVYNEQFF. The CDR3, as DNA: TGTGCCAGCAGCGTAAGTAGCGACGTCTACAATGAGCAGTTCTTC.

The chain couples TRBV28 to TRBJ1-2; 7 bases line up with TRBD1. Germline CDR1 MDHEN, CDR2 SYDVKM. The CDR3 covers 14 residues. The trim removed 5 bases at V and 3 bases at J, leaving 6 bases unmatched. The CDR3 DNA reads TGTGCCAGCAGTCCGGACAGGACCTACTATGGCTACACCTTC. Translating gives CASSPDRTYYGYTF.

Worth noting for this clone: Mismatch with germline at one junction end may stem from a read error. V is TRBV9 and J is TRBJ2-5, with D uncertain. The CDR3 runs 13 residues. Germline values: CDR1 SGDLS, CDR2 YYNGEE. The CDR3 loop reads CSSSVGQGETQYF. The CDR3 DNA follows: TGTTCCAGCAGCGTAGGTCAAGGGGAGACCCAGTACTTC.

This sequence joins TRBV4-2 and TRBJ2-1; unclear D gene. The CDR3 contains 13 residues. Germline V gene lookup returns CDR1 LGHNA and CDR2 YNFKEQ. V was trimmed by 0 bases and J by 13 bases, leaving 13 bases between them. For the CDR3, the DNA is TGTGCCAGCAGCCAAGATCATCCTAGAGATCAGTTCTTC. Translation gives CASSQDHPRDQFF.

This clone has just a few counts. The rearrangement uses TRBV10-3 and TRBJ2-3; the D is unclear. V shed 4 bases and J shed 1 base, with 9 bases lying between them. CDR3 length: 14 residues. In germline, CDR1 is ENHRY, CDR2 SYGVKD. The CDR3 sequence is CAISVRLRTDTQYF. DNA for the CDR3: TGTGCCATCAGTGTTAGACTGCGCACAGATACGCAGTATTTT.

This clone has just a few counts. V usage is TRBV7-6 and J usage is TRBJ2-1, with 11 bases matching TRBD2. This CDR3 spans 15 amino acids. The germline V gene encodes CDR1 SGHVS and CDR2 FNYEAQ. V was clipped by 5 bases and J by 6 bases; unmatched bases: 6. The CDR3 is CASSKTSGGFNEQFF. In nucleotides, the CDR3 is TGTGCCAGCAGCAAAACTAGCGGGGGCTTCAATGAGCAGTTCTTC.

V usage is TRBV28 and J usage is TRBJ1-5; 7 bases match TRBD1. The V gene end was trimmed by 7 bases and the J gene end by 3 bases; junction bases not matched to a gene: 15. The CDR3 consists of 17 residues. Germline-derived CDR1 and CDR2 are MDHEN and SYDVKM. CDR3 in DNA: TGTGCCAGCACCCAAATAGGGGGCAGGGGAGACAATCAGCCCCAGCATTTT. This codes for CASTQIGGRGDNQPQHF.

Only a few counts were recorded for this clone. The chain couples TRBV6-6 to TRBJ1-4, with unresolved D. CDR1 is MNHNY, CDR2 SVGAGI, per germline (reference sequence). Trimming cost V 5 bases and J 0 bases, with 4 bases left between them. This CDR3 is built from 13 residues. In nucleotides, the CDR3 is TGTGCCAGCAGTACCACAACTAATGAAAAACTGTTTTTT. Residues: CASSTTTNEKLFF.

The sample holds a few counts of this clone. This chain links TRBV25-1 with TRBJ2-1; D ambiguous. This CDR3 is built from 14 residues. The V end lost 1 base, the J end lost 5 bases, and 9 bases lay between the germline ends. From germline, CDR1 is MGHDK and CDR2 SYGVNS. The CDR3 protein is CASSESNRHNEQFF. Written as DNA, the CDR3 is TGTGCCAGCAGTGAATCTAACAGACACAATGAGCAGTTCTTC.